The following is a T cell receptor beta chain sequence with its context. This sample's treatment: oral pan-JAK inhibitor, 5-10 mg twice daily. The authors sorted CD4+ and CD8+ T cells from PBMCs. The source of the sample is a study of CD8+ T cells in alopecia areata. Isolated RNA was reverse transcribed into cDNA used as the sequencing template. Some clones are missing from TCRdb's copy, which holds only in-frame ones; the method was immunoSEQ multiplex PCR. The sample has over 150,000 clones, roughly 50% seen once. The CDR3 is made up of 12 amino acids. Looked up from germline, CDR1 is SGHVS and CDR2 is FNYEAQ. V gave up 3 bases and J gave up 6 bases, with 9 bases separating them.

This receptor was obtained from a human donor with alopecia areata. The chain carries TRBV7-6 and TRBJ2-7; D gene uncertain. Material: CD8+ T cells sorted from blood, obtained at week 24, from a patient treated with tofacitinib. The CDR3 bases are TGTGCCAGCAGCTTTGAGGCCCCCGAGCAGTACTTC. It encodes CASSFEAPEQYF. The full variable domain, with the rest looked up from reference TRBV7-6 and TRBJ2-7, is GAGVSQSPRYKVTKRGQDVALRCDPISGHVSLYWYRQALGQGPEFLTYFNYEAQQDKSGLPNDRFSAERPEGSISTLTIQRTEQRDSAMYRCASSFEAPEQYFGPGTRLTVT.